This entry is about one TCR beta chain. Trimming pared 0 bases from V and 8 bases from J, leaving 9 bases between. CDR1 is SGHDT and CDR2 is YYEEEE in the germline V gene. The CDR3 runs 13 residues. Clones were sequenced by immunoSEQ multiplex PCR, and TCRdb holds only the in-frame ones, with some missing. This sample has some 180,000 clones, with approximately 91% found just once. These data come from a study of blood T cell repertoires in COVID-19. The sequence was obtained from a man aged 35-49 years with acute or convalescent COVID-19. The genes are TRBV5-6 and TRBJ2-1, with D possibly matching TRBD1 (6 bases). Input material: peripheral blood. CDR3 nucleotides: TGTGCCAGCAGCTTGGAACAGGGCTATGAGCAGTTCTTC. Translating gives CASSLEQGYEQFF.